The following is a T cell receptor beta chain sequence with its context. Its antigen is undetermined. The CDR3 is made up of 15 amino acids. Germline CDR1 is LGHNA and CDR2 is YNFKEQ. The V end was cut by 4 bases, the J end by 0 bases, with 10 bases between. This entry is derived from a study of cytotoxic CD8 clonotypes in ibrutinib-treated CLL. Study at large: Response samples came after a median roughly 11 months of treatment, range 6 to 36.

Libraries were prepared by immunoSEQ multiplex PCR; TCRdb keeps only in-frame clonotypes and omits some of them. In the table there are around 330,000 clones, roughly 70% of which are singletons. Findings of the study overall: Once treatment began, public clonotypes, which were uncommon, contracted or stayed stable. At ibrutinib response, clonality increased, and at progression it declined back toward baseline.

The chain joins TRBV4-2 to TRBJ1-3; D is unresolved. The clonotype comes from a human donor with chronic lymphocytic leukemia. The sample consisted of PBMCs, taken after 36 months of ibrutinib treatment. The CDR3 is CASSPTGISGNTIYF. CDR3 nucleotide sequence: TGTGCCAGCAGCCCAACCGGGATCTCTGGAAACACCATATATTTT.